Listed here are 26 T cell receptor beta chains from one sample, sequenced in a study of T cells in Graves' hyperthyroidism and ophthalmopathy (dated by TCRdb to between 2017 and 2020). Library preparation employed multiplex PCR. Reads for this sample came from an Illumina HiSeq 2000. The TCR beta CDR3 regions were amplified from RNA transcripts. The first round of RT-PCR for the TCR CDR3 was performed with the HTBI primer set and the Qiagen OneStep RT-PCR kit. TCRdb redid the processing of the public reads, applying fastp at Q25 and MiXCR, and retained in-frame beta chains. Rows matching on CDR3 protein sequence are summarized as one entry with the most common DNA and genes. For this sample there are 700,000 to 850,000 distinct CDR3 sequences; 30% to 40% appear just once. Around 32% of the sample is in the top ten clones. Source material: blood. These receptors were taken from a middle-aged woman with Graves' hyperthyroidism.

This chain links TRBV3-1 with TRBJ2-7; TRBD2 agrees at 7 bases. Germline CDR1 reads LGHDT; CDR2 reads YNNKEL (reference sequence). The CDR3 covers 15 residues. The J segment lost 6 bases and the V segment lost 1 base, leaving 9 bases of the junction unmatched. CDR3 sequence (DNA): TGTGCCAGCAGCCAAGGGTGGACGGGGGGTGTCGAGCAGTACTTC. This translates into CASSQGWTGGVEQYF.

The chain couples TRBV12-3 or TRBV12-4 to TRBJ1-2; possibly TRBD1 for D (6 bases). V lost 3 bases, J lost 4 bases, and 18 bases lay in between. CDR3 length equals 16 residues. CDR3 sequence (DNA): TGTGCCAGCAGTTTTTTTTTCCAACAGGGTCCCTATGGCTACACCTTC. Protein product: CASSFFFQQGPYGYTF.

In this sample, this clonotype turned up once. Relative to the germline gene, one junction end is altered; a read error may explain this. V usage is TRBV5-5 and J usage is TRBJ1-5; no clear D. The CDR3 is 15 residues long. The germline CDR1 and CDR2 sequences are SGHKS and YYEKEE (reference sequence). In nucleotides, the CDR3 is TGCGCCAGCAGCCGATACAGTGACAGCAATCAGCCCCAGCATTTT. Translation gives CASSRYSDSNQPQHF.

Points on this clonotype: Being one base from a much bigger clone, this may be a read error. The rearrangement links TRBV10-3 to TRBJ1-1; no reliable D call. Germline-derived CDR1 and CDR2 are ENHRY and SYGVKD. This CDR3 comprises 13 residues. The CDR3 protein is CAVSESVDTEAFF. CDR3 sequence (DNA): TGTGCCGTCAGTGAGTCGGTGGACACTGAAGCTTTCTTT.

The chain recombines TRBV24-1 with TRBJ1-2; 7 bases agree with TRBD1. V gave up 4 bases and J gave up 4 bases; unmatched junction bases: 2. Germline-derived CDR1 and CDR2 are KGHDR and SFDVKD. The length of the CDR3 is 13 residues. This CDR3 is CATSESGGYGYTF. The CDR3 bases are TGTGCCACCAGTGAGTCAGGGGGCTATGGCTACACCTTC.

The CDR3 reads CASSSPLEAFF. CDR3 DNA: TGTGCCAGCAGCTCCCCATTAGAAGCTTTCTTT. The V gene is TRBV5-4, the J gene TRBJ1-1; D is ambiguous. Between the trimmed V and J ends, which lost 3 bases and 8 bases, there was a span of 8 bases. The CDR3 runs to 11 residues. CDR1 SGHNT and CDR2 YYREEE come from the germline V gene (reference sequence). Full variable domain (rest looked up from reference TRBV5-4 and TRBJ1-1): ETGVTQSPTHLIKTRGQQVTLRCSSQSGHNTVSWYQQALGQGPQFIFQYYREEENGRGNFPPRFSGLQFPNYSSELNVNALELDDSALYLCASSSPLEAFFGQGTRLTVV.

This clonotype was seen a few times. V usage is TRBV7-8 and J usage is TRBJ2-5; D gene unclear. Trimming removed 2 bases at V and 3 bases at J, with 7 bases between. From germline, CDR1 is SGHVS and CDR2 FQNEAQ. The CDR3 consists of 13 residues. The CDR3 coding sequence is TGTGCCAGCAGCTTATTTGGGGAAGAGACCCAGTACTTC. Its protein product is CASSLFGEETQYF.

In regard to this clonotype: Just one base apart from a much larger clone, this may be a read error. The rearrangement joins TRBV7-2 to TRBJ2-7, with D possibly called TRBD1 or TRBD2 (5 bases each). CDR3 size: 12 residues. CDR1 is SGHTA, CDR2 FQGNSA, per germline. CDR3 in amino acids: CASSLGPRGQCF. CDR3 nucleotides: TGTGCCAGCAGCTTGGGACCCCGAGGGCAGTGCTTC.

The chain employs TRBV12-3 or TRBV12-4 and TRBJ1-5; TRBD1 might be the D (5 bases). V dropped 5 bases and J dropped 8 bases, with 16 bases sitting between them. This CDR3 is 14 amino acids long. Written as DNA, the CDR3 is TGTGCCAGCAGTCCTACAGGCTGCCGGGAGCCCCAGCATTTT. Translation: CASSPTGCREPQHF.

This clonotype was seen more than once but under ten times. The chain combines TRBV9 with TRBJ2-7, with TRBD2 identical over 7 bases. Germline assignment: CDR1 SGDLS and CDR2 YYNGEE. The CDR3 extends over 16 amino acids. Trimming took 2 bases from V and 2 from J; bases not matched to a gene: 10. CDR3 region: CASSVRSGTLPYEQYF. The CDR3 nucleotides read TGTGCCAGCAGCGTTAGAAGCGGGACCCTTCCCTACGAGCAGTACTTC.

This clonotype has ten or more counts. As DNA, the CDR3 is TGCAGTGCCCCCGACAACCGGGACAGGGGGGATGAGCAGTACTTC. Protein sequence: CSAPDNRDRGDEQYF. V is TRBV20-1 and J is TRBJ2-7; 11 bases fit TRBD1. Germline V CDR1 and CDR2: DFQATT, SNEGSKA (reference sequence). V lost 6 bases, J lost 7 bases, and 14 bases stayed unmatched. The CDR3 is 15 amino acids.

In DNA form, the CDR3 reads TGTGCCAGCAGCGCGACAGGGTCGAACACTGAAGCTTTCTTT. It is translated as CASSATGSNTEAFF. V and J are TRBV9 and TRBJ1-1; 7 bases match TRBD1. The CDR3 spans 14 residues. Germline CDR1 reads SGDLS; CDR2 reads YYNGEE. Trimming removed 3 bases from V and 1 base from J; junction bases left unmatched: 3.

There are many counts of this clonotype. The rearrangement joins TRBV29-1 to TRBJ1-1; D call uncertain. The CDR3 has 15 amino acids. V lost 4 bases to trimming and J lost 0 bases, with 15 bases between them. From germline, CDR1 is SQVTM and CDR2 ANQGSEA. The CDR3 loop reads CSVGSGGPMNTEAFF. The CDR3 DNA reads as TGCAGCGTTGGATCGGGAGGCCCAATGAACACTGAAGCTTTCTTT.

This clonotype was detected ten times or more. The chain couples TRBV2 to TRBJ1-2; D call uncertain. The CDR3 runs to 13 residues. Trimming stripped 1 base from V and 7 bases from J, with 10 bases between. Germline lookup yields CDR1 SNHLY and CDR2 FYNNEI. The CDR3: CASSEDVAVGYTF. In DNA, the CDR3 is TGTGCCAGCAGTGAAGATGTGGCGGTTGGCTACACCTTC.

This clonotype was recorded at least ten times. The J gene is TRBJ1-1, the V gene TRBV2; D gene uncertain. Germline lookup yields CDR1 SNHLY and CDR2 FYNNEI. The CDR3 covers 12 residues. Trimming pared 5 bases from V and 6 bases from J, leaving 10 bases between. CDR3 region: CASSRAGPEAFF. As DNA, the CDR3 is TGTGCCAGCAGTAGGGCCGGCCCTGAAGCTTTCTTT.

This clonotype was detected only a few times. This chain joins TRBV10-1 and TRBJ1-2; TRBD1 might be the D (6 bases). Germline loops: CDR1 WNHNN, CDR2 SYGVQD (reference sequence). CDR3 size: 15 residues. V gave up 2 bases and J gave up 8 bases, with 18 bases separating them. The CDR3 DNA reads TGCGCCAGCAGTGAGGGGCCGGGGGCGACTCAAGGCTACACCTTC. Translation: CASSEGPGATQGYTF.

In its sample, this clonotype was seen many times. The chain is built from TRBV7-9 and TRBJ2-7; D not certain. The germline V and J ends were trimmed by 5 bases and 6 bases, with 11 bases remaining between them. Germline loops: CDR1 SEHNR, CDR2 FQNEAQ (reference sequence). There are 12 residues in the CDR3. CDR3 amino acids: CASSADYGEQYF. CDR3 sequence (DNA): TGTGCCAGCAGCGCAGATTACGGCGAGCAGTACTTC.

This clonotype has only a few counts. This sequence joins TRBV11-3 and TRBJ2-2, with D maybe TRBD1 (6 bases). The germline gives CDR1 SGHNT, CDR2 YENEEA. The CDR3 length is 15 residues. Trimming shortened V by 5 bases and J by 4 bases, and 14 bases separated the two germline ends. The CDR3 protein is CASSHDIRGTGELFF. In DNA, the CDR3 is TGTGCCAGCAGCCACGACATCAGGGGCACCGGGGAGCTGTTTTTT.

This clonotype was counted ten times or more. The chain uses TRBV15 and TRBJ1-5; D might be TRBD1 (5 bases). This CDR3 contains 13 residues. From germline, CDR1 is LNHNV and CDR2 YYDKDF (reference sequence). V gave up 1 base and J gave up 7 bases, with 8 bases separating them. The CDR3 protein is CATSRVRGQPQHF. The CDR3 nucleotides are TGTGCCACCAGCAGAGTTAGGGGCCAGCCCCAGCATTTT.

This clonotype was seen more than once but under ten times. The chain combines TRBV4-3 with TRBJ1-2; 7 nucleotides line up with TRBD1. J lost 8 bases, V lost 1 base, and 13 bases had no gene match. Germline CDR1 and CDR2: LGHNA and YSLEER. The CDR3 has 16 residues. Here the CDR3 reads CASSQGYETGTLGYTF. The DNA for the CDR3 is TGCGCCAGCAGCCAAGGGTACGAGACAGGGACCCTCGGCTACACCTTC.

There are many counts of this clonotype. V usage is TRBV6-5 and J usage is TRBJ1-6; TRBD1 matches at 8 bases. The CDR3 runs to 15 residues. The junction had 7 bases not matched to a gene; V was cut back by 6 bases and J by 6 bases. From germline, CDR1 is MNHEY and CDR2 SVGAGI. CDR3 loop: CASRPGQGSNSPLHF. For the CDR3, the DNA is TGTGCCAGCAGGCCCGGACAGGGAAGTAATTCACCCCTCCACTTT.

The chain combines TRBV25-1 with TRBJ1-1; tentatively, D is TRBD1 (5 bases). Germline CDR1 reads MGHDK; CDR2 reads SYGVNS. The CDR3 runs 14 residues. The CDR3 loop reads CASRHLGADTEAFF. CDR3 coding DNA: TGTGCTAGCCGACACCTAGGGGCGGACACTGAAGCTTTCTTT.

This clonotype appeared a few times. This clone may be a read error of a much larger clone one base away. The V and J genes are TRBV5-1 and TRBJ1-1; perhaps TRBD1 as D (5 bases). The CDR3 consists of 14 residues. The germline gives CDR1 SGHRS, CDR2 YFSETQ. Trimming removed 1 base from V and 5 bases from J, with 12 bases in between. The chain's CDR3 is CASSLSPGKTEAFF. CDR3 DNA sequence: TGCGCCAGCAGCTTGTCCCCAGGGAAAACTGAAGCTTTCTTT. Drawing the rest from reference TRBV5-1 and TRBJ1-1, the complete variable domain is KAGVTQTPRYLIKTRGQQVTLSCSPISGHRSVSWYQQTPGQGLQFLFEYFSETQRNKGNFPGRFSGRQFSNSRSEMNVSTLELGDSALYLCASSLSPGKTEAFFGQGTRLTVV.

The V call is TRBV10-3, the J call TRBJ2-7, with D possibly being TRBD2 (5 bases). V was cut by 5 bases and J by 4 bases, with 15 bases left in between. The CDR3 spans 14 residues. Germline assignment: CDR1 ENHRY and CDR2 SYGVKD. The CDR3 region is CAISYPEPGYEQYF. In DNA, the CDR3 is TGTGCCATCAGTTACCCTGAGCCGGGGTACGAGCAGTACTTC.

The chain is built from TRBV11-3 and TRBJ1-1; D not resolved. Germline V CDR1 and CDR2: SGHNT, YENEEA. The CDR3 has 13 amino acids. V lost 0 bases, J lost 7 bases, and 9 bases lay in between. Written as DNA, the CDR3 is TGTGCCAGCAGCTTAGAGGGTGGTAATGAAGCTTTCTTT. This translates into CASSLEGGNEAFF.

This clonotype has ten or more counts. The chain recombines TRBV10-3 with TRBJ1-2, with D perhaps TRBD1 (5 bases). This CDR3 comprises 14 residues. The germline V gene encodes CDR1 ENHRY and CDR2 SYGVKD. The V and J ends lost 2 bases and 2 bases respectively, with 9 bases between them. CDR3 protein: CAISEGTGNYGYTF. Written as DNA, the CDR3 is TGTGCCATCAGTGAGGGGACGGGGAACTATGGCTACACCTTC.